Each of the 31 T cell receptor beta chains below was sequenced from the same sample in a study of lymphopenia after photon versus proton radiotherapy. Clones were read by immunoSEQ multiplex PCR, and TCRdb kept only the in-frame ones, dropping some. The data hold some 170,000 clones, with less than 90% observed a single time. The sample here was peripheral blood, taken from a patient treated with photon-based radiotherapy. These TCRs come from a man aged 45 to 65 with gastric cancer.

Concerning this clone: A read error may account for a junction end that differs from germline. The V call is TRBV30, the J call TRBJ2-2, with TRBD1 matching 9 bases. Germline values: CDR1 GTSNPN, CDR2 SVGIG (reference sequence). CDR3 size: 16 residues. CDR3 protein: CAWSGDRGMNAGELFF. The CDR3 DNA sequence: TGTGCCTGGAGTGGAGACAGGGGGATGAACGCCGGGGAGCTGTTTTTT.

The chain has TRBV5-4 and TRBJ2-7; D unresolved. V was cut by 2 bases and J by 3 bases, with 9 bases left in between. The CDR3 has 13 amino acids. Looked up from germline, CDR1 is SGHNT and CDR2 is YYREEE (reference sequence). For the CDR3, the DNA is TGTGCCAGCAGCTTCGTGGGGAACTACGAGCAGTACTTC. This encodes CASSFVGNYEQYF.

The rearrangement uses TRBV9 and TRBJ2-2, with D tentatively TRBD1 (6 bases). Trimming left V 1 base short and J 8 bases short, with 18 bases between. Germline values: CDR1 SGDLS, CDR2 YYNGEE. CDR3 size: 16 residues. The chain's CDR3 is CASSVLRGKRMGELFF. The CDR3 DNA sequence: TGTGCCAGCAGCGTACTCAGGGGAAAGAGGATGGGGGAGCTGTTTTTT.

V usage is TRBV6-6 and J usage is TRBJ1-5; D call uncertain. The DNA matches TRBJ2-3 better at its end, which makes the J call doubtful. This CDR3 is built from 13 residues. CDR1 is MNHNY and CDR2 is SVGAGI in the germline V gene (reference sequence). CDR3 nucleotides: TGTGCCAGCAGTTATGTCCCGGGTCAGCCCCAGTATTTT. Protein product: CASSYVPGQPQYF.

This chain joins TRBV30 and TRBJ2-3; 9 positions match TRBD2. There are 16 residues in the CDR3. The V and J ends lost 3 bases and 4 bases, in that order; junction bases with no gene match: 11. The germline CDR1 and CDR2 sequences are GTSNPN and SVGIG (reference sequence). The CDR3 DNA sequence: TGTGCCTGGAGGCGGGTAGCGGGAGCCCCTTCAGATACGCAGTATTTT. This codes for CAWRRVAGAPSDTQYF.

The chain carries TRBV6-1 and TRBJ2-3; 9 bases fit TRBD2. Trimming took 0 bases from V and 1 from J; bases not matched to a gene: 2. Germline loops: CDR1 MNHNS, CDR2 SASEGT. CDR3 length: 16 amino acids. CDR3 loop: CASSEALAGRTDTQYF. The CDR3 DNA sequence: TGTGCCAGCAGTGAAGCACTAGCGGGTCGCACAGATACGCAGTATTTT.

There are many counts of this clone. J is TRBJ2-7 and V is TRBV20-1, with unresolved D. CDR3 length: 11 residues. Germline V gives CDR1 DFQATT, CDR2 SNEGSKA (reference sequence). Trimming cost V 0 bases and J 6 bases, with 6 bases left between them. CDR3 region: CSARDSPEQYF. The CDR3 bases are TGCAGTGCTAGAGATTCCCCCGAGCAGTACTTC.

The chain carries TRBV7-9 and TRBJ2-7, with D possibly matching TRBD1 (5 bases). This CDR3 has 17 amino acids. Germline loops: CDR1 SEHNR, CDR2 FQNEAQ (reference sequence). Trimming took 1 base from V and 2 from J, leaving 18 bases between them. The CDR3 DNA reads TGTGCCAGCAGCTTAGTTGGGGCAGGGTATAAGACCTACGAGCAGTACTTC. Translation: CASSLVGAGYKTYEQYF.

The V call is TRBV4-1, the J call TRBJ2-5, with 7 bases aligning to TRBD1. Germline V gene sequence: CDR1 MGHRA, CDR2 YSYEKL. V gave up 2 bases and J gave up 2 bases; unmatched junction bases: 5. This CDR3 spans 15 amino acids. CDR3: CASSQRDRDQETQYF. The CDR3 bases are TGCGCCAGCAGCCAACGAGACAGGGATCAAGAGACCCAGTACTTC.

This clone has a single count. V gene TRBV19 combines with J gene TRBJ2-6; TRBD2 is a possible D gene (5 bases). Trimming pared 7 bases from V and 1 base from J, leaving 11 bases between. Germline-derived CDR1 and CDR2 are LNHDA and SQIVND (reference sequence). The CDR3 is 15 residues long. The CDR3 region is CASTDRGSGANVLTF. The CDR3 coding sequence is TGTGCCAGTACCGACCGGGGATCTGGGGCCAACGTCCTGACTTTC.

This CDR3 is CASSPGTSGSTDTQYF. DNA for the CDR3: TGTGCCAGCAGCCCCGGGACTAGCGGGAGCACAGATACGCAGTATTTT. This chain joins TRBV11-3 and TRBJ2-3, with 12 bases matching TRBD2. Germline V CDR1 and CDR2: SGHNT, YENEEA. The CDR3 has 16 residues. Unmatched junction bases numbered 3, after V lost 5 bases and J lost 0 bases.

This clone was picked up one time. The rearrangement uses TRBV5-6 and TRBJ1-2, with unresolved D. The CDR3 length is 12 residues. Trimming cost V 3 bases and J 5 bases, with 8 bases left between them. Germline V gene data show CDR1 as SGHDT and CDR2 as YYEEEE. CDR3 DNA: TGTGCCAGCAGCTCGAACAGATATGGCTACACCTTC. It translates to CASSSNRYGYTF.

The table lists this clone with a few counts. The chain is built from TRBV7-3 and TRBJ2-7; a weak D match, TRBD2 (5 bases). Trimming removed 1 base from V and 4 bases from J, with 8 bases in between. The CDR3 sequence is 13 residues long. Looked up from germline, CDR1 is SGHTA and CDR2 is FQGTGA. The CDR3 protein is CASSLIEGYEQYF. The CDR3 region has the DNA TGTGCCAGCAGCTTAATTGAGGGATACGAGCAGTACTTC. Together with reference TRBV7-3 and TRBJ2-7, the CDR3 gives the full variable domain: GAGVSQTPSNKVTEKGKYVELRCDPISGHTALYWYRQSLGQGPEFLIYFQGTGAADDSGLPNDRFFAVRPEGSVSTLKIQRTERGDSAVYLCASSLIEGYEQYFGPGTRLTVT.

This clone came up a few times. The rearrangement joins TRBV5-6 to TRBJ2-7; 7 bases are shared with TRBD1. With V trimmed by 4 bases and J by 2 bases, 6 bases remained unmatched. Germline V gene data show CDR1 as SGHDT and CDR2 as YYEEEE. The length of the CDR3 is 14 residues. In DNA form, the CDR3 reads TGTGCCAGCAGCCATACAGGGGCACCCTACGAGCAGTACTTC. This translates into CASSHTGAPYEQYF.

This chain links TRBV27 with TRBJ1-5; tentative D call: TRBD1 (5 bases). The CDR3 extends over 14 amino acids. Germline V gene lookup returns CDR1 MNHEY and CDR2 SMNVEV (reference sequence). V shed 2 bases and J shed 2 bases, with 7 bases lying between them. CDR3 protein: CASSLGRGNQPQHF. The CDR3 DNA reads as TGTGCCAGCAGTTTAGGCAGGGGCAATCAGCCCCAGCATTTT.

The chain is built from TRBV2 and TRBJ2-5; D ambiguous. Trimming shortened V by 1 base and J by 7 bases, and 13 bases separated the two germline ends. Germline V CDR1 and CDR2: SNHLY, FYNNEI. The CDR3 runs 14 residues. The CDR3 region is CASSEGIGERTQYF. The CDR3 DNA is TGTGCCAGCAGTGAAGGGATCGGAGAGAGGACCCAGTACTTC. Filled out from reference TRBV2 and TRBJ2-5, the complete variable domain reads EPEVTQTPSHQVTQMGQEVILRCVPISNHLYFYWYRQILGQKVEFLVSFYNNEISEKSEIFDDQFSVERPDGSNFTLKIRSTKLEDSAMYFCASSEGIGERTQYFGPGTRLLVL.

The chain carries TRBV7-2 and TRBJ2-1, with D maybe TRBD1 (7 bases). The CDR3 has 15 amino acids. Germline V lookup: CDR1 SGHTA, CDR2 FQGNSA. The V end was cut by 2 bases, the J end by 8 bases, with 16 bases between. In DNA, the CDR3 is TGTGCCAGCAGCTTAATTCGAGGGGGCGGGGATGAGCAGTTCTTC. Translated, it gives CASSLIRGGGDEQFF.

The chain employs TRBV7-9 and TRBJ1-1; D is unclear. Germline V gene lookup returns CDR1 SEHNR and CDR2 FQNEAQ (reference sequence). The CDR3 contains 16 residues. The ends were cut back, 2 bases at V and 3 bases at J, with 16 bases in the middle. CDR3 loop: CASSLRFGSRDTEAFF. Here the CDR3 DNA reads TGTGCCAGCAGCTTAAGGTTCGGTTCCCGGGACACTGAAGCTTTCTTT.

For the CDR3, the DNA is TGTGCCAGCAGACCCGACAGGGGTAGCAATCAGCCCCAGCATTTT. It specifies CASRPDRGSNQPQHF. The chain combines TRBV6-5 with TRBJ1-5; 8 bases are a match to TRBD1. The CDR3 runs to 15 residues. The ends lost 6 bases at V and 0 bases at J; junction bases unmatched: 4. Germline assignment: CDR1 MNHEY and CDR2 SVGAGI.

This chain joins TRBV7-3 and TRBJ2-1; 7 nucleotides agree with TRBD1. CDR3 length: 13 residues. Germline loops: CDR1 SGHTA, CDR2 FQGTGA. After removal of 2 bases from V and 7 bases from J, the junction contained 2 bases not matched to a gene. Written as DNA, the CDR3 is TGTGCCAGCAGCTTAGGGACAGAGAATGAGCAGTTCTTC. It encodes CASSLGTENEQFF.

The CDR3: CASSVRPGTGNTIYF. In DNA form, the CDR3 reads TGTGCCAGCAGCGTACGGCCAGGGACTGGAAACACCATATATTTT. The chain is built from TRBV9 and TRBJ1-3; tentative D call: TRBD1 (5 bases). This CDR3 contains 15 residues. Germline V gene lookup returns CDR1 SGDLS and CDR2 YYNGEE. V was shortened by 1 base and J by 2 bases, with 10 bases between the two germline ends.

The chain joins TRBV18 to TRBJ1-1; D uncertain. Germline assignment: CDR1 KGHSH and CDR2 LQKENI. The CDR3 runs to 14 residues. V was cut by 2 bases and J by 1 base, with 8 bases left in between. CDR3 sequence: CASSPGFGNTEAFF. The CDR3 region has the DNA TGTGCCAGCTCACCAGGCTTCGGGAACACTGAAGCTTTCTTT.

The chain employs TRBV2 and TRBJ1-4, with a weak D call TRBD1 (6 bases). The V gene's germline CDR1 is SNHLY and CDR2 FYNNEI. The CDR3 is 14 residues long. This CDR3 is CASTKTGTNEKLFF. The CDR3 nucleotides read TGTGCTAGTACAAAGACAGGCACTAATGAAAAACTGTTTTTT.

This clone was seen only once. The chain couples TRBV19 to TRBJ2-1; a weak D match, TRBD2 (5 bases). V was cut by 2 bases and J by 15 bases, with 14 bases left in between. Germline-derived CDR1 and CDR2 are LNHDA and SQIVND (reference sequence). CDR3 size: 12 residues. The CDR3 spells CASSISDGIRFF. DNA of the CDR3: TGTGCCAGTAGTATAAGCGACGGGATACGGTTCTTC.

This chain links TRBV29-1 with TRBJ2-7; 11 positions match TRBD1. The CDR3 covers 13 residues. Germline V gene data show CDR1 as SQVTM and CDR2 as ANQGSEA. J gave up 4 bases and V 4 bases, and 3 bases lay outside the gene matches. CDR3: CSVVGTGGYEQYF. The CDR3 DNA follows: TGCAGCGTTGTGGGGACAGGGGGATACGAGCAGTACTTC.

In regard to this clone: This likely stems from a read error, as it lies one base from a far larger clone. The J gene is TRBJ1-5, the V gene TRBV2; D gene uncertain. The CDR3 spans 13 residues. Trimming took 6 bases from V and 3 from J, leaving 9 bases between them. Germline CDR1 and CDR2: SNHLY and FYNNEI. Here the CDR3 DNA reads TGTGCCAGCAGCACGGGCCTCAATCAGCCCCAGCATTTT. Protein product: CASSTGLNQPQHF.

The rearrangement joins TRBV5-4 to TRBJ1-1, with no clear D. V lost 3 bases and J 5 bases, leaving 8 bases between the germline ends. The germline CDR1 and CDR2 sequences are SGHNT and YYREEE (reference sequence). The CDR3 runs to 12 residues. CDR3 sequence (DNA): TGTGCCAGCAGCTCCCGAGGTACTGAAGCTTTCTTT. Translating gives CASSSRGTEAFF.

V and J are TRBV10-2 and TRBJ2-7; D is unresolved. The CDR3 extends over 12 amino acids. In germline, CDR1 is WSHSY, CDR2 SAAADI. The V end lost 3 bases, the J end lost 3 bases, and 6 bases lay between the germline ends. Written as DNA, the CDR3 is TGCGCCAGCAGTGACTTTGGCTACGAGCAGTACTTC. Amino acid sequence: CASSDFGYEQYF.

The chain combines TRBV7-9 with TRBJ1-2, with 7 bases lining up with TRBD1. CDR1 is SEHNR, CDR2 FQNEAQ, per germline (reference sequence). The junction had 6 bases not matched to a gene; V was cut back by 1 base and J by 7 bases. CDR3 length: 14 residues. The DNA of the CDR3 is TGTGCCAGCAGCTTAGAGTCGGCAGGGGGTGGCTACACCTTC. Residues: CASSLESAGGGYTF.

V usage is TRBV28 and J usage is TRBJ1-2, with D perhaps matching TRBD1 (5 bases). V lost 4 bases and J 6 bases, leaving 24 bases between the germline ends. CDR1 is MDHEN, CDR2 SYDVKM, per germline. This CDR3 contains 17 residues. In DNA, the CDR3 is TGTGCCAGCAGTTCCAACCTCGGGGCAGCTTCGGGCCATGGCTACACCTTC. Amino acids: CASSSNLGAASGHGYTF.

This chain joins TRBV7-2 and TRBJ1-1; D is possibly TRBD1 (6 bases). Germline V CDR1 and CDR2: SGHTA, FQGNSA. Trimming took off 2 bases at V and 4 bases at J, with 11 bases between the two ends. This CDR3 spans 14 amino acids. The CDR3 reads CASSLTRTATEAFF. The CDR3 coding sequence is TGTGCCAGCAGCTTAACTCGGACAGCCACTGAAGCTTTCTTT.